This is a list of T cell receptor beta chains from one sample in a study of shared clonotypes between healthy human individuals. TCRdb's table, derived via immunoSEQ multiplex PCR, lists solely in-frame clones and lacks some. In the table there are roughly 850,000 clones, around 96% of which are singletons. The source material was naive CD8+ T cells sorted from blood. The receptors shown here come from a man aged 25 to 40 in good health. CDR3s include the opening cysteine and the closing phenylalanine or tryptophan. D genes are given only for firm matches. A row's size may be missing; if present it is once, few, many or a size class.

J gene	clone size	D gene	V gene	CDR3 protein	CDR3 DNA
TRBJ2-7	NA	NA	TRBV5-1	CASSFYPDRYEQYF	TGCGCCAGCAGCTTTTATCCGGACCGCTACGAGCAGTACTTC
TRBJ2-1	NA	TRBD2	TRBV5-1	CASSSQTSGSHNEQFF	TGCGCCAGCAGCTCACAGACTAGCGGGAGTCACAATGAGCAGTTCTTC
TRBJ2-5	NA	NA	TRBV9	CASSAGTRGGETQYF	TGTGCCAGCAGCGCCGGGACCAGAGGCGGGGAGACCCAGTACTTC
TRBJ1-2	once	NA	TRBV9	CASGDGYTF	TGTGCCAGCGGAGATGGCTACACCTTC
TRBJ2-3	once	NA	TRBV27	CASSRYPPRLTDTQYF	TGTGCCAGCAGCCGTTACCCCCCGCGTCTCACAGATACGCAGTATTTT
TRBJ2-5	once	NA	TRBV29-1	CSVKTDQETQYF	TGCAGCGTTAAGACGGACCAAGAGACCCAGTACTTC
TRBJ2-7	NA	TRBD1	TRBV7-2	CASSFWTGVSYEQYF	TGTGCCAGCAGCTTTTGGACAGGGGTCTCCTACGAGCAGTACTTC
TRBJ2-3	NA	TRBD2	TRBV9	CASGFGASGTADTQYF	TGTGCCAGCGGGTTTGGGGCTAGCGGGACGGCAGATACGCAGTATTTT
TRBJ2-7	NA	TRBD1	TRBV27	CASKGAGAYEQYF	TGTGCCAGCAAGGGGGCTGGCGCCTACGAGCAGTACTTC
TRBJ1-3	NA	NA	TRBV21-1	CASSKLETGSGNTIYF	TGTGCCAGCAGCAAACTGGAGACAGGCTCTGGAAACACCATATATTTT
TRBJ2-1	NA	NA	TRBV5-5	CASSPFGGGNEQFF	TGTGCCAGCAGCCCGTTTGGAGGGGGCAATGAGCAGTTCTTC
TRBJ2-3	NA	NA	TRBV9	CASSPSRVTDTQYF	TGTGCCAGCAGCCCCTCGCGGGTCACAGATACGCAGTATTTT